What follows are 5 T cell receptor beta chains derived from one specimen sequenced in a study of identical twins. TCRdb used MiXCR to reprocess the 5' RACE reads, holding one entry per CDR3 protein. The sample includes roughly 290,000 distinct CDR3 sequences, 8.5% to 9.5% of them seen just once. The sample was also linked to a second study, of yellow fever vaccine responses in identical twins.

Specimen: CD8+ T cells sorted from blood. The receptors here all came from a woman between 18 and 29 years old in good health.

Ten or more counts support this clonotype. The chain employs TRBV10-3 and TRBJ2-1, with D perhaps matching TRBD1 (5 bases). The CDR3 is 12 amino acids. Looked up from germline, CDR1 is ENHRY and CDR2 is SYGVKD. The V and J ends lost 4 bases and 8 bases respectively, with 9 bases between them. This CDR3 reads CAISGTGYEQFF. In nucleotides, the CDR3 is TGTGCCATCAGTGGAACAGGTTATGAGCAGTTCTTC.

This clonotype was picked up many times. The rearrangement uses TRBV24-1 and TRBJ2-7, with D perhaps matching TRBD2 (6 bases). The V and J ends lost 4 bases and 0 bases respectively, with 12 bases between them. Per germline, CDR1 KGHDR and CDR2 SFDVKD. The CDR3 sequence is 15 residues long. CDR3 DNA: TGTGCCACCAGTGACAGTAGCGGAAGCTCCTACGAGCAGTACTTC. Its protein is CATSDSSGSSYEQYF.

This chain links TRBV9 with TRBJ1-1; D uncertain. This CDR3 is 15 amino acids long. Trimming shortened V by 3 bases and J by 0 bases, and 12 bases separated the two germline ends. Germline lookup yields CDR1 SGDLS and CDR2 YYNGEE. In nucleotides, the CDR3 is TGTGCCAGCAGCGGTACAACAGAGATGAACACTGAAGCTTTCTTT. Its translation is CASSGTTEMNTEAFF. Combining the CDR3 with reference TRBV9 and TRBJ1-1 gives the whole variable domain DSGVTQTPKHLITATGQRVTLRCSPRSGDLSVYWYQQSLDQGLQFLIQYYNGEERAKGNILERFSAQQFPDLHSELNLSSLELGDSALYFCASSGTTEMNTEAFFGQGTRLTVV.

This clonotype was picked up a small number of times. The chain has TRBV28 and TRBJ2-2; D might be TRBD1 (6 bases). The CDR3 has 16 amino acids. Trimming pared 6 bases from V and 6 bases from J, leaving 20 bases between. Germline V gene data show CDR1 as MDHEN and CDR2 as SYDVKM. CDR3 DNA sequence: TGTGCCAGCAGCCCGTTTCAGGGGCGCAAGGCCGGGGAGCTGTTTTTT. This translates into CASSPFQGRKAGELFF.

The rearrangement joins TRBV10-3 to TRBJ2-5; TRBD1 matches at 7 bases. The V gene end was trimmed by 9 bases and the J gene end by 7 bases; junction bases not matched to a gene: 5. Looked up from germline, CDR1 is ENHRY and CDR2 is SYGVKD. This CDR3 contains 11 residues. The CDR3 DNA sequence: TGTGCCATAGGGACAGAGGGGACCCAGTACTTC. Encoded protein: CAIGTEGTQYF.